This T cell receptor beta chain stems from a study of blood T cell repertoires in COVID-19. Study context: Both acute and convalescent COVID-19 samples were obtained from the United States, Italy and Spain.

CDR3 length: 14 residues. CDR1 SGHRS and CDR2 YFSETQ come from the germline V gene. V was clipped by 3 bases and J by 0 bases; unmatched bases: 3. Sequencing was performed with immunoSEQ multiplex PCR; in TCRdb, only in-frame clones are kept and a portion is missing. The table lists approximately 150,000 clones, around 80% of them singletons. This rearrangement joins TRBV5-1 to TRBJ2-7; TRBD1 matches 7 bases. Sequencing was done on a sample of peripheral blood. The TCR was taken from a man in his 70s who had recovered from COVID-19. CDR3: CASSSGQYSYEQYF. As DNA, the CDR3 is TGCGCCAGCAGCTCGGGACAGTACTCCTACGAGCAGTACTTC.